The following is a TCR beta chain sequence with its context. Its specificity is not known. The source of the sample is a study of shared clonotypes between healthy human individuals. Study at large: Every donor yielded three CD4 naive, three CD4 memory, two CD8 naive and one CD8 memory plate. Broader study findings: Lower generation probabilities were found for non-shared clonotypes than for those shared by all four donors.

CD4+ cell separation produced CD45RA+ naive and CD45RA-negative memory subsets. The CDR3 is made up of 14 amino acids. Germline V lookup: CDR1 MNHNS, CDR2 SASEGT. With 7 bases removed from V and 1 base from J, the gap between germline ends came to 13 bases. Produced via immunoSEQ multiplex PCR; TCRdb's table is partial and in-frame only. The sample lists hundreds of thousands of clones; around 79% were seen once. The sequence came from a man aged 25 to 45 in good health. The V gene is TRBV6-1, the J gene TRBJ1-1; D is uncertain. Sequenced: memory CD4+ T cells sorted from blood. Subset: CD45RA-negative fraction. CDR3 nucleotides: TGTGCCAGCAACCGACAACCAGCGAACACTGAAGCTTTCTTT. This encodes CASNRQPANTEAFF.